This TCR beta chain was captured in a study of Ad26.COV2.S vaccination and SARS-CoV-2 variants. From germline, CDR1 is LGHNA and CDR2 YSLEER. V was cut by 0 bases and J by 0 bases, with 12 bases left in between. CDR3 size: 17 residues. Overall study findings and caveats: People who got the vaccine had more spike-specific TCR breadth than people who got placebo.

TCRdb's table, derived via immunoSEQ multiplex PCR, lists solely in-frame clones and lacks some. The sample shows roughly 700,000 clones, about 89% of them seen only once. Treatment here: over 15 received Ad26.COV2.S at low or high dose, single or two shots; 5 received placebo; per-sample allocation not given. Sampling happened 63 days after the first vaccine or placebo injection. In the case of this clone: What it binds is unknown.

The sample was peripheral blood, taken in a trial of Ad26.COV2.S vaccine versus placebo. This receptor was identified in a person between 18 and 65 years old who received the Ad26.COV2.S COVID-19 vaccine or a placebo. The V call is TRBV4-3, the J call TRBJ1-5; D gene unclear. CDR3 amino acids: CASSQDGDYYSNQPQHF. The CDR3 nucleotides are TGCGCCAGCAGCCAAGATGGGGATTATTATAGCAATCAGCCCCAGCATTTT.